This T cell receptor beta chain was documented in a study of blood T cell repertoires in COVID-19. At the level of the study: Samples representing acute and convalescent COVID-19 were sourced from the United States, Italy and Spain. PBMCs, B-cell-depleted T cells, or T cells provided the cDNA or gDNA that made up the material.

Original data processing: Estimation of nucleated cell counts relied on the amplification of reference gene primers. Sequencing was performed with immunoSEQ multiplex PCR; in TCRdb, only in-frame clones are kept and a portion is missing. The DNA was the basis for D and trimming; V, J and clone size are from that table. The table has 150,000 or so clones, 74% seen once. The germline CDR1 and CDR2 sequences are GTSNPN and SVGIG (reference sequence). This CDR3 contains 12 residues. V was shortened by 8 bases and J by 3 bases, with 11 bases between the two germline ends. The TCR sequence derives from a woman aged 80 or older with acute or convalescent COVID-19. Sequences were obtained from peripheral blood. The chain couples TRBV30 to TRBJ2-1, with a possible D match to TRBD2 (5 bases). CDR3 residues: CAHGGGYNEQFF. Here the CDR3 DNA reads TGTGCCCACGGAGGAGGCTACAATGAGCAGTTCTTC.